Below, 14 T cell receptor beta chains from the same sample are listed, as sequenced in a study of T cells in Graves' hyperthyroidism and ophthalmopathy. From RNA transcripts, TCR beta CDR3 regions were amplified. With the HTBI primer set, the TCR CDR3 went through a first round of RT-PCR. TCRdb fed the multiplex PCR reads into MiXCR, producing one record per CDR3 protein. This sample has hundreds of thousands of distinct CDR3 sequences, with roughly 20% found just once. Sample: blood. The receptor set was obtained from a man aged 25 to 40 with Graves' ophthalmopathy.

Here the CDR3 DNA reads TGTGCCAGTAGTATACGGGAAGAGTTGCCTTATGAGCAGTTCTTC. It codes for CASSIREELPYEQFF. The V call is TRBV19, the J call TRBJ2-1; D possibly corresponds to TRBD2 (5 bases). Trimming shortened V by 2 bases and J by 8 bases, and 16 bases separated the two germline ends. This CDR3 has 15 amino acids. Germline V gives CDR1 LNHDA, CDR2 SQIVND (reference sequence).

The chain carries TRBV6-1 and TRBJ2-1; 8 bases map to TRBD2. J was trimmed by 0 bases and V by 1 base; bases with no gene match: 5. From germline, CDR1 is MNHNS and CDR2 SASEGT. CDR3 length: 17 residues. Here the CDR3 DNA reads TGTGCCAGCAGTGAAGAGAGTGGACTAGCCTCCTACAATGAGCAGTTCTTC. Translating gives CASSEESGLASYNEQFF.

The V gene is TRBV6-1, the J gene TRBJ2-5; 12 bases match TRBD2. With V trimmed by 5 bases and J by 5 bases, 6 bases remained unmatched. Per germline, CDR1 MNHNS and CDR2 SASEGT. This CDR3 has 15 residues. The CDR3 loop is CASSNLAGGPETQYF. Here the CDR3 DNA reads TGTGCCAGCAGTAATCTAGCGGGAGGGCCGGAGACCCAGTACTTC.

This clonotype has just a few counts. The gene calls are TRBV6-6 and TRBJ2-1; 7 positions agree with TRBD2. The junction had 8 bases not matched to a gene; V was cut back by 0 bases and J by 9 bases. The CDR3 is made up of 15 amino acids. CDR1 is MNHNY and CDR2 is SVGAGI in the germline V gene (reference sequence). CDR3 bases: TGTGCCAGCAGTTACTCGATGGCGGGAGAGGGTGAGCAGTTCTTC. Residues: CASSYSMAGEGEQFF.

The sample holds many counts of this clonotype. The genes are TRBV28 and TRBJ2-5; 8 bases are a match to TRBD1. This CDR3 contains 15 residues. The ends lost 6 bases at V and 5 bases at J; junction bases unmatched: 11. CDR1 and CDR2 (germline): MDHEN, SYDVKM. The CDR3 nucleotides read TGTGCCAGCAGCCACGGGACAGGCAATGCGGAGACCCAGTACTTC. Translating it yields CASSHGTGNAETQYF.

This clonotype showed up just a few times. The V call is TRBV28, the J call TRBJ2-3; D gene unclear. Germline values: CDR1 MDHEN, CDR2 SYDVKM. V lost 8 bases and J 1 base, leaving 16 bases between the germline ends. There are 15 residues in the CDR3. DNA of the CDR3: TGTGCCAGCTCCCCGGACCTATCAGGCACAGATACGCAGTATTTT. Its translation: CASSPDLSGTDTQYF.

This clonotype was recorded at least ten times. The chain joins TRBV2 to TRBJ2-7, with D hard to call. V lost 7 bases and J 0 bases, leaving 7 bases between the germline ends. The CDR3 has 12 residues. From germline, CDR1 is SNHLY and CDR2 FYNNEI. This CDR3 reads CASIRSSYEQYF. The CDR3 region has the DNA TGTGCCAGCATAAGGAGCTCCTACGAGCAGTACTTC. The full variable domain, with the rest looked up from reference TRBV2 and TRBJ2-7, is EPEVTQTPSHQVTQMGQEVILRCVPISNHLYFYWYRQILGQKVEFLVSFYNNEISEKSEIFDDQFSVERPDGSNFTLKIRSTKLEDSAMYFCASIRSSYEQYFGPGTRLTVT.

The V gene is TRBV7-2, the J gene TRBJ1-6; 9 positions agree with TRBD1. The V gene end was trimmed by 6 bases and the J gene end by 10 bases; junction bases not matched to a gene: 13. This CDR3 region has 16 residues. Germline V CDR1 and CDR2: SGHTA, FQGNSA. This CDR3 reads CASSQQTGGARSPLHF. In nucleotides, the CDR3 is TGTGCCAGCAGTCAACAAACAGGGGGCGCGAGGTCACCCCTCCACTTT.

This clonotype was found a few times. The V gene is TRBV29-1, the J gene TRBJ1-1; D not resolved. V lost 0 bases to trimming and J lost 2 bases, with 7 bases between them. This CDR3 is 13 amino acids long. Germline V gene lookup returns CDR1 SQVTM and CDR2 ANQGSEA. In DNA, the CDR3 is TGCAGCGTTGAAGATCCAGAAAACACTGAAGCTTTCTTT. This sequence encodes CSVEDPENTEAFF.

This clonotype was seen only a few times. The chain is built from TRBV5-5 and TRBJ2-4; D not resolved. The CDR3 is 16 residues long. CDR1 is SGHKS, CDR2 YYEKEE, per germline (reference sequence). Between the trimmed V and J ends, which lost 0 bases and 0 bases, there was a span of 10 bases. This chain's CDR3 is CASSLGPSLAKNIQYF. The CDR3 coding sequence is TGTGCCAGCAGCTTGGGTCCGTCTCTAGCCAAAAACATTCAGTACTTC.

This clonotype was counted only a few times. V is TRBV6-5 and J is TRBJ1-1, with a weak D call TRBD1 (5 bases). V was clipped by 2 bases and J by 5 bases, with 12 bases between them. CDR1 MNHEY and CDR2 SVGAGI come from the germline V gene. This CDR3 contains 14 residues. CDR3 amino acids: CASSYGTLGTEAFF. The CDR3 DNA reads TGTGCCAGCAGTTACGGGACTCTAGGGACTGAAGCTTTCTTT.

This sequence joins TRBV5-1 and TRBJ1-2; no clear D. The germline V and J ends were trimmed by 5 bases and 3 bases, with 11 bases remaining between them. Germline CDR1 is SGHRS and CDR2 is YFSETQ. There are 13 residues in the CDR3. CDR3 coding DNA: TGCGCCAGCAGGGAAGAACCCTACTATGGCTACACCTTC. Protein product: CASREEPYYGYTF.

This clonotype has ten or more counts. The chain has TRBV3-1 and TRBJ2-7, with D perhaps matching TRBD1 or TRBD2 (7 bases each). V shed 5 bases and J shed 4 bases, with 18 bases lying between them. Germline loops: CDR1 LGHDT, CDR2 YNNKEL (reference sequence). CDR3 length: 15 residues. In nucleotides, the CDR3 is TGTGCCAGCAGCTCTGGGACAGCGGGAATGTACGAGCAGTACTTC. Protein: CASSSGTAGMYEQYF.

The chain employs TRBV28 and TRBJ2-7; D gene ambiguous. Trimming removed 3 bases from V and 6 bases from J, with 12 bases in between. CDR3 length: 13 residues. Germline-derived CDR1 and CDR2 are MDHEN and SYDVKM. The CDR3 sequence: CASSFQMTGEQYF. CDR3 in DNA: TGTGCCAGCAGTTTTCAGATGACCGGCGAGCAGTACTTC. Using reference TRBV28 and TRBJ2-7 for the parts outside the CDR3, the full variable domain is DVKVTQSSRYLVKRTGEKVFLECVQDMDHENMFWYRQDPGLGLRLIYFSYDVKMKEKGDIPEGYSVSREKKERFSLILESASTNQTSMYLCASSFQMTGEQYFGPGTRLTVT.